Listed below are T cell receptor beta chains from one sample, sequenced in a study of blood T cell repertoires in COVID-19. Sequencing used immunoSEQ multiplex PCR; TCRdb keeps in-frame clones, though not all of them. The sample records 350,000 or so clones, about 92% being singletons. The sequenced material came from PBMCs or T cells enriched from blood (not recorded which). The receptor source for this set is a woman in her twenties or thirties who had recovered from COVID-19. The CDR3 runs from the conserved cysteine through the conserved F or W. D genes are given only for firm matches. Clone size is not always given. Where it is, it says once, few, many or a class for expanded clones.

TRBJ1-1 TRBV19 NA NA TGTGCCAGTAGTATGCGGGGCCCGAACACTGAAGCTTTCTTT CASSMRGPNTEAFF
TRBJ2-5 TRBV7-3 NA NA TGTGCCAGCAGCTTAACCAGGGAAGAGACCCAGTACTTC CASSLTREETQYF
TRBJ1-4 TRBV28 NA TRBD1 TGTGCCAGCAGCCTCCGCAGGGGGCAGAGTGAAAAACTGTTTTTT CASSLRRGQSEKLFF
TRBJ2-7 TRBV18 NA NA TGTGCCAGCTCACCTTTTGACGAGGAGGCTGGGCAGTACTTC CASSPFDEEAGQYF
TRBJ1-5 TRBV11-3 few NA TGTGCCAGCGTATCCCAGATCCACGTCGGGGGAAGTCAAGATCAGCCCCAGCATTTT CASVSQIHVGGSQDQPQHF
TRBJ2-2 TRBV5-6 NA NA TGTGCCAGCAGCCCTCGACTAGATTCCGGGGAGCTGTTTTTT CASSPRLDSGELFF
TRBJ1-1 TRBV28 NA NA TGTGCCAGCAGTTGGGGGGTAGTCCCGAACACTGAAGCTTTCTTT CASSWGVVPNTEAFF
TRBJ2-1 TRBV28 once NA TGTGCCAGCAGTCCCCCTAATCGGGAAGATGAGCAGTTCTTC CASSPPNREDEQFF
TRBJ2-3 TRBV6-5 NA TRBD1 TGTGCCAGCAGCCTCTGGACAGGACGAGATACGCAGTATTTT CASSLWTGRDTQYF
TRBJ2-3 TRBV28 NA NA TGTGCCAGCAGTTTGGGCAGCACAGATACGCAGTATTTT CASSLGSTDTQYF
TRBJ1-1 TRBV4-2 NA TRBD1 TGTGCCAGCAGCCAGGGACAGGGAATAACCAACACTGAAGCTTTCTTT CASSQGQGITNTEAFF
TRBJ2-3 TRBV10-3 NA TRBD1 TGTGCCATCCAAGCAGGGGGTTATACGCAGTATTTT CAIQAGGYTQYF
TRBJ2-7 TRBV5-1 NA TRBD2 TGCGCCAGCAGCTTGTTACTAGCGGGAGCCGAGCAGTACTTC CASSLLLAGAEQYF
TRBJ2-7 TRBV28 NA TRBD2 TGTGCCAGCAGTTCCGCGACTAGCGGGGGCTACGAGCAGTACTTC CASSSATSGGYEQYF
TRBJ2-7 TRBV7-8 once NA TGTGCCAGCAGCTCTACGTACGAGCAGTACTTC CASSSTYEQYF
TRBJ1-4 TRBV27 NA NA TGTGCCAGCACCCACAGGGTGGGGGAAAAACTGTTTTTT CASTHRVGEKLFF
TRBJ2-2 TRBV18 NA TRBD2 TGTGCCAGCTCAGGACTAGCGGAAACCGGGGAGCTGTTTTTT CASSGLAETGELFF
TRBJ2-1 TRBV7-3 NA TRBD1 TGTGCCAGCAGCCGGACAGGGGGCGGCTACAATGAGCAGTTCTTC CASSRTGGGYNEQFF
TRBJ1-2 TRBV5-5 NA NA TGTGCCAGCAGCAGAGAGGGGGTTTTCTATGGCTACACCTTC CASSREGVFYGYTF
TRBJ1-5 TRBV18 NA TRBD1 TGTGCCAGCTCATCTGGACAGGGAAATCAGCCCCAGCATTTT CASSSGQGNQPQHF
TRBJ2-1 TRBV5-4 NA TRBD2 TGTGCCAGCAGCTTGGGACTAGCGGGAGAAAATGAGCAGTTCTTC CASSLGLAGENEQFF
TRBJ1-4 TRBV15 NA TRBD1 TGTGCCACCAGTAGAGAGGGACAGACAGAAAAACTGTTTTTT CATSREGQTEKLFF
TRBJ1-2 TRBV6-5 NA NA TGTGCCAGCAGTCCCGGGAAGGTGGCAGCCTATGGCTACACCTTC CASSPGKVAAYGYTF
TRBJ1-1 TRBV28 NA NA TGTGCCAGCAGAAAATTAGGACAGCAAAGGCACACTGAAGCTTTCTTT CASRKLGQQRHTEAFF
TRBJ2-3 TRBV19 NA NA TGTGCCAGTAGTTACAGGGTCGAAACAGATACGCAGTATTTT CASSYRVETDTQYF
TRBJ2-1 TRBV7-9 NA NA TGTGCCAGCAGCTTAGGACATAATGAGCAGTTCTTC CASSLGHNEQFF
TRBJ2-7 TRBV7-8 NA NA TGTGCCAGCAGCTCTAGGAGCTCCTACGAGCAGTACTTC CASSSRSSYEQYF
TRBJ2-3 TRBV19 NA NA TGTGCCAGTAGTCCGGCGGGGACTAGCACAGATACGCAGTATTTT CASSPAGTSTDTQYF
TRBJ2-7 TRBV3-1/TRBV3-2 few TRBD2 TGTGCCAGCAGCAAGTTCGGGGGGGTCTACGAGCAGTACTTC CASSKFGGVYEQYF
TRBJ2-7 TRBV7-8 few NA TGTGCCAGCAGCCTCGCCAGGGGCGACGAGCAGTACTTC CASSLARGDEQYF
TRBJ1-3 TRBV30 once NA TGTGCCTGGACAACGGGGGGAATCTCTGGAAACACCATATATTTT CAWTTGGISGNTIYF
TRBJ1-5 TRBV18 NA TRBD1 TGTGCCACCGCAACAGGGGCGGGTGATCAGCCCCAGCATTTT CATATGAGDQPQHF
TRBJ1-1 TRBV5-8 once NA TGTGCCAGCAGCTTCGTAAACATGAACACTGAAGCTTTCTTT CASSFVNMNTEAFF
TRBJ1-5 TRBV10-3 NA NA TGTGCCATCAGTGAAGAACAGCCCAATCAGCCCCAGCATTTT CAISEEQPNQPQHF
TRBJ2-1 TRBV7-9 NA TRBD1 TGTGCCAGCAGCGGGGACAGGGGTAACGAGCAGTTCTTC CASSGDRGNEQFF
TRBJ2-5 TRBV6-5 NA TRBD2 TGTGCCAGCAGTTACTCTACTAGCGTCGTTGCGGAGGCCCAGTACTTC CASSYSTSVVAEAQYF
TRBJ1-3 TRBV14 NA NA TGTGCCAGCAGCCAAGACCGCCGCCGTACCGGGGACACCATATATTTT CASSQDRRRTGDTIYF
TRBJ2-7 TRBV4-2 NA TRBD1 TGTGCCAGCAGCCAAGAAGGAACAGGGGGCGTCTACGAGCAGTACTTC CASSQEGTGGVYEQYF
TRBJ2-3 TRBV9 NA TRBD2 TGTGCCAGCAGCGTAATATTAGCGGGGGGGTTAGATACGCAGTATTTT CASSVILAGGLDTQYF
TRBJ2-7 TRBV7-9 NA TRBD2 TGTGCCAGCAGCTTACTTCGGGAGGGCCTGTACGAGCAGTACTTC CASSLLREGLYEQYF
TRBJ2-7 TRBV27 NA TRBD2 TGTGCCAGCAGCCCATTGGGCGGGAGCCCGTGGGAGCAGTACTTC CASSPLGGSPWEQYF
TRBJ2-7 TRBV3-1/TRBV3-2 NA TRBD2 TGTGCCAGCAGCCCCACACCCGCCTCCGGGACTAGCGGTTACGGCGAGCAGTACTTC CASSPTPASGTSGYGEQYF
TRBJ1-4 TRBV6-1 NA NA TGTGCCAGCAGTGAAGCAAGAGGGCGGACGCATGAAAAACTGTTTTTT CASSEARGRTHEKLFF